This TCR beta chain was sequenced in a study of T-cell reconstitution after alpha-beta-depleted transplantation in children. This clonotype came up a few times. A library of TCRbeta sequences, prepared with unique molecular identifiers, was generated. TCRdb analysed the PCR reads with MiXCR anew, one entry per CDR3 protein. The data hold roughly 300,000 distinct CDR3 sequences, with 10% observed a single time. Germline CDR1 reads LGHDT; CDR2 reads YNNKEL (reference sequence). Unmatched junction bases numbered 6, after V lost 6 bases and J lost 6 bases. This CDR3 region has 15 residues. Material: PBMCs from the stem cell graft donor, obtained from the stem cell graft. V is TRBV3-1 and J is TRBJ2-2, with TRBD2 matching over 11 bases. The clonotype was recovered from a human donor who donated a stem cell graft to a child with acute lymphoblastic leukemia. CDR3 protein: CASRKLAGDAGELFF. The DNA of the CDR3 is TGTGCCAGCAGAAAACTAGCGGGAGATGCCGGGGAGCTGTTTTTT.